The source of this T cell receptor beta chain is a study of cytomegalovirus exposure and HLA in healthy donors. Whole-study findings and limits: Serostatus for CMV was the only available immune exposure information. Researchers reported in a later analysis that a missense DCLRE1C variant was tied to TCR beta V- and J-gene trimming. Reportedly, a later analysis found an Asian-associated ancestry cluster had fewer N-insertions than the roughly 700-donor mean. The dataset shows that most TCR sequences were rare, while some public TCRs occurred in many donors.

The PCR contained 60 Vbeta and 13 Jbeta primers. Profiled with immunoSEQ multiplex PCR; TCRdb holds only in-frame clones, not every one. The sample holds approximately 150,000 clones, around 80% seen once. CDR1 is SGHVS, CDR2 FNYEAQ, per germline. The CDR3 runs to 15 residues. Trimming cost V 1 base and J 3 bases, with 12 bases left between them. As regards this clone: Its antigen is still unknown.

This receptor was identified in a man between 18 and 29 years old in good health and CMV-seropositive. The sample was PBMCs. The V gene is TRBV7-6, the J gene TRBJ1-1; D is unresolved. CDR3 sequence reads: CASSLVVSGDTEAFF. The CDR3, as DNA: TGTGCCAGCAGCTTAGTGGTTAGCGGGGACACTGAAGCTTTCTTT. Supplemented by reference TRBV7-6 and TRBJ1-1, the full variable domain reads GAGVSQSPRYKVTKRGQDVALRCDPISGHVSLYWYRQALGQGPEFLTYFNYEAQQDKSGLPNDRFSAERPEGSISTLTIQRTEQRDSAMYRCASSLVVSGDTEAFFGQGTRLTVV.